What follows are 6 T cell receptor beta chains derived from one specimen sequenced in a study of cytomegalovirus exposure and HLA in healthy donors. The primer mix had 60 Vbeta and 13 Jbeta primers. Assay: immunoSEQ multiplex PCR; the TCRdb copy retains only in-frame clones and omits some. Of about 91,000 clones listed, around 86% are singletons. The sample was PBMCs. These receptors were collected from a young man in good health and CMV-seropositive.

The CDR3: CSVEVGGGLTEAFF. The DNA for the CDR3 is TGCAGCGTTGAAGTTGGCGGGGGGTTGACTGAAGCTTTCTTT. The chain is built from TRBV29-1 and TRBJ1-1; possibly TRBD1 for D (5 bases). Trimming removed 1 base from V and 5 bases from J, with 14 bases in between. Germline V gene sequence: CDR1 SQVTM, CDR2 ANQGSEA. The CDR3 loop spans 14 amino acids.

This clone was seen more than once but under ten times. This chain links TRBV19 with TRBJ2-5; 9 bases agree with TRBD2. This CDR3 spans 13 amino acids. The ends lost 6 bases at V and 6 bases at J; junction bases unmatched: 5. Looked up from germline, CDR1 is LNHDA and CDR2 is SQIVND (reference sequence). This CDR3 is CASSGTSLQTQYF. The DNA of the CDR3 is TGTGCCAGTAGCGGGACTAGCCTGCAGACCCAGTACTTC. Based on the CDR3 plus reference TRBV19 and TRBJ2-5, the full variable domain is DGGITQSPKYLFRKEGQNVTLSCEQNLNHDAMYWYRQDPGQGLRLIYYSQIVNDFQKGDIAEGYSVSREKKESFPLTVTSAQKNPTAFYLCASSGTSLQTQYFGPGTRLLVL.

The sample holds one count of this clone. The CDR3 spells CASSFGRQETQYF. The CDR3, as DNA: TGTGCCAGCAGTTTCGGTAGACAAGAGACCCAGTACTTC. J is TRBJ2-5 and V is TRBV27, with D unclear. Deletions cut 3 bases from V and 2 bases from J, with 7 bases between. Germline V lookup: CDR1 MNHEY, CDR2 SMNVEV (reference sequence). The CDR3 contains 13 residues.

V usage is TRBV5-4 and J usage is TRBJ2-3; 12 nucleotides line up with TRBD1. This CDR3 comprises 16 residues. The ends lost 5 bases at V and 4 bases at J; junction bases unmatched: 8. Germline CDR1 is SGHNT and CDR2 is YYREEE (reference sequence). The CDR3 region has the DNA TGTGCCAGCAGTTCCGGGACAGGGGGCAGTTCAGATACGCAGTATTTT. It codes for CASSSGTGGSSDTQYF.

V is TRBV2 and J is TRBJ1-5, with 9 bases aligning to TRBD1. The germline V gene encodes CDR1 SNHLY and CDR2 FYNNEI. Unmatched junction bases numbered 4, after V lost 6 bases and J lost 7 bases. CDR3 length: 13 amino acids. The CDR3 is CASRGTGKQPQHF. CDR3 nucleotides: TGTGCCAGCAGGGGGACAGGGAAACAGCCCCAGCATTTT.

V usage is TRBV10-3 and J usage is TRBJ2-1; 12 positions agree with TRBD1. Germline trimming cut 7 bases from V and 8 bases from J; bases unmatched to any gene: 3. Germline V gene sequence: CDR1 ENHRY, CDR2 SYGVKD. The CDR3 sequence is 13 residues long. The CDR3 sequence is CAITGTGGDEQFF. DNA of the CDR3: TGTGCCATCACGGGGACAGGGGGCGATGAGCAGTTCTTC.